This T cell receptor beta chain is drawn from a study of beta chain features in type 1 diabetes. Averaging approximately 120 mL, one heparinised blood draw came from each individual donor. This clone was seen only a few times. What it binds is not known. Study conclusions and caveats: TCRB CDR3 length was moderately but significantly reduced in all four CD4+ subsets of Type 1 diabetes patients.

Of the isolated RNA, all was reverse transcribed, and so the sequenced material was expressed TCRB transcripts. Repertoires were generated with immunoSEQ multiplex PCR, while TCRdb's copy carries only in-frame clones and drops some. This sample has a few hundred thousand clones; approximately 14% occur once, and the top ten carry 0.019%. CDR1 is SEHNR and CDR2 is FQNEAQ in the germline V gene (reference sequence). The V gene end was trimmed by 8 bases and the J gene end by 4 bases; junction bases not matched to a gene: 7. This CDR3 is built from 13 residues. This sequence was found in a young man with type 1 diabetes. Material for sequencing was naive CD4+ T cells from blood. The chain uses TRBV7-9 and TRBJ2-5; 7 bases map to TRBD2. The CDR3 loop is CASERLAPETQYF. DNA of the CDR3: TGTGCCAGCGAACGACTAGCCCCAGAGACCCAGTACTTC.